Following are 13 T cell receptor beta chains from one sample sequenced in a study of cytomegalovirus exposure and HLA in healthy donors (dated by TCRdb to 2017 to 2019). Libraries were built with the immunoSEQ multiplex PCR assay. A mixture of 60 forward primers for TCR Vbeta segments and 13 reverse primers for TCR Jbeta segments was used in the multiplex PCR. TCRdb carries this immuneACCESS record with in-frame sequences only. Its versions omit some clonotypes, under half of them owing to an unresolved V gene in the studies checked, with the rest unexplained. The sample yields 110,000 or so clones; 70% to 85% were counted once. About 5% of the sample is taken by the ten largest. The specimen was PBMCs. The receptor set was obtained from a man aged 45-60 years in good health and CMV-seropositive.

This rearrangement joins TRBV5-1 to TRBJ1-1; D perhaps matches TRBD1 (6 bases). Trimming shortened V by 1 base and J by 3 bases, and 10 bases separated the two germline ends. The CDR3 extends over 14 amino acids. CDR1 and CDR2 from the germline V gene are SGHRS and YFSETQ. The CDR3 coding sequence is TGCGCCAGCAGCTTGACAGGGATGTACACTGAAGCTTTCTTT. This sequence encodes CASSLTGMYTEAFF.

V is TRBV5-1 and J is TRBJ1-5; perhaps TRBD1 as D (6 bases). The CDR3 covers 14 residues. The V gene's germline CDR1 is SGHRS and CDR2 YFSETQ. V was cut by 5 bases and J by 5 bases, with 14 bases left in between. The CDR3 is CASSPSGGHQPQHF. In nucleotides, the CDR3 is TGCGCCAGCAGTCCCTCGGGGGGCCATCAGCCCCAGCATTTT.

The chain employs TRBV5-1 and TRBJ1-1; D is ambiguous. Trimming took 7 bases from V and 1 from J, leaving 14 bases between them. The germline gives CDR1 SGHRS, CDR2 YFSETQ. This CDR3 spans 14 amino acids. CDR3 amino acids: CASSITTGNTEAFF. DNA for the CDR3: TGCGCCAGCTCGATAACAACGGGGAACACTGAAGCTTTCTTT.

V gene TRBV30 combines with J gene TRBJ2-7, with D possibly TRBD1 on 8 matching bases. CDR3 size: 14 residues. V lost 3 bases, J lost 1 base, and 13 bases lay in between. In germline, CDR1 is GTSNPN, CDR2 SVGIG (reference sequence). The CDR3 DNA reads as TGTGCCTGGAGCGTACAGGGGGGGTCCTACGAGCAGTACTTC. Translated: CAWSVQGGSYEQYF.

This clone was counted once. V is TRBV5-1 and J is TRBJ2-2; D gene ambiguous. The CDR3 totals 16 residues. CDR1 and CDR2 (germline): SGHRS, YFSETQ. Trimming stripped 0 bases from V and 2 bases from J, with 11 bases between. CDR3 coding DNA: TGCGCCAGCAGCTTGGGGCAGAGGATTAACACCGGGGAGCTGTTTTTT. Its protein is CASSLGQRINTGELFF.

This clone was found a few times. The CDR3 DNA reads as TGTGCCAGCAGACAGGGACTAGCGGGGGACGAGCAGTACTTC. Amino acids: CASRQGLAGDEQYF. The J gene is TRBJ2-7, the V gene TRBV6-6; the match to TRBD2 covers 14 bases. There are 14 residues in the CDR3. V dropped 6 bases and J dropped 5; count of bases not matched to a gene: 3. Germline V lookup: CDR1 MNHNY, CDR2 SVGAGI (reference sequence).

The CDR3 coding sequence is TGTGCCAGCAGCGCGGGACAGGGGGCGAAGACCCAGTACTTC. It is translated as CASSAGQGAKTQYF. The V call is TRBV7-2, the J call TRBJ2-5, with 12 bases fitting TRBD1. Germline-derived CDR1 and CDR2 are SGHTA and FQGNSA. The CDR3 has 14 residues. The J segment lost 6 bases and the V segment lost 5 bases, leaving 4 bases of the junction unmatched.

The chain's CDR3 is CASSLAGVASGYTDTQYF. In DNA, the CDR3 is TGCGCCAGCAGCTTGGCCGGGGTGGCTAGCGGGTACACAGATACGCAGTATTTT. V gene TRBV5-1 combines with J gene TRBJ2-3; 8 bases agree with TRBD2. Germline V lookup: CDR1 SGHRS, CDR2 YFSETQ. This CDR3 contains 18 residues. The V gene end was trimmed by 0 bases and the J gene end by 2 bases; junction bases not matched to a gene: 11.

This chain joins TRBV5-1 and TRBJ2-3, with 9 bases lining up with TRBD1. The CDR3 totals 15 residues. V shed 4 bases and J 4 bases; nucleotides not matched to a gene: 7. Germline assignment: CDR1 SGHRS and CDR2 YFSETQ. The CDR3 reads CASSQGQGSADTQYF. Here the CDR3 DNA reads TGCGCCAGCAGCCAGGGACAGGGATCTGCAGATACGCAGTATTTT.

This sequence joins TRBV7-3 and TRBJ1-1; no clear D gene. The CDR3 is 12 residues long. Germline values: CDR1 SGHTA, CDR2 FQGTGA. Trimming cost V 6 bases and J 5 bases, with 10 bases left between them. In DNA, the CDR3 is TGTGCCAGCAGTCACCCAGGAACTGAAGCTTTCTTT. As protein: CASSHPGTEAFF.

The chain couples TRBV4-3 to TRBJ2-1; no definite D call. The CDR3 sequence is 15 residues long. The V gene's germline CDR1 is LGHNA and CDR2 YSLEER. V shed 0 bases and J shed 0 bases, with 6 bases lying between them. The CDR3, as DNA: TGCGCCAGCAGCCAAGACCCGAGCTCCTACAATGAGCAGTTCTTC. Its translation: CASSQDPSSYNEQFF.

This clone was recorded once. The CDR3 DNA follows: TGCAGCGTTGACAGGGGAGGGGAGACCCAGTACTTC. Translated: CSVDRGGETQYF. The chain uses TRBV29-1 and TRBJ2-5, with D perhaps matching TRBD2 (7 bases). Germline V gene lookup returns CDR1 SQVTM and CDR2 ANQGSEA. The CDR3 length is 12 residues. The germline V and J ends were trimmed by 3 bases and 5 bases, with 10 bases remaining between them. Full variable domain (remainder filled in from reference TRBV29-1 and TRBJ2-5): SAVISQKPSRDICQRGTSLTIQCQVDSQVTMMFWYRQQPGQSLTLIATANQGSEATYESGFVIDKFPISRPNLTFSTLTVSNMSPEDSSIYLCSVDRGGETQYFGPGTRLLVL.

The V gene is TRBV19, the J gene TRBJ2-3; 9 positions match TRBD2. Germline V gene data show CDR1 as LNHDA and CDR2 as SQIVND (reference sequence). This CDR3 is 15 amino acids long. V trimming: 4 bases; J trimming: 3 bases; junction bases outside the gene matches: 5. CDR3 bases: TGTGCCAGTAGTAGTAGCGGGAGTCTAACAGATACGCAGTATTTT. This codes for CASSSSGSLTDTQYF.